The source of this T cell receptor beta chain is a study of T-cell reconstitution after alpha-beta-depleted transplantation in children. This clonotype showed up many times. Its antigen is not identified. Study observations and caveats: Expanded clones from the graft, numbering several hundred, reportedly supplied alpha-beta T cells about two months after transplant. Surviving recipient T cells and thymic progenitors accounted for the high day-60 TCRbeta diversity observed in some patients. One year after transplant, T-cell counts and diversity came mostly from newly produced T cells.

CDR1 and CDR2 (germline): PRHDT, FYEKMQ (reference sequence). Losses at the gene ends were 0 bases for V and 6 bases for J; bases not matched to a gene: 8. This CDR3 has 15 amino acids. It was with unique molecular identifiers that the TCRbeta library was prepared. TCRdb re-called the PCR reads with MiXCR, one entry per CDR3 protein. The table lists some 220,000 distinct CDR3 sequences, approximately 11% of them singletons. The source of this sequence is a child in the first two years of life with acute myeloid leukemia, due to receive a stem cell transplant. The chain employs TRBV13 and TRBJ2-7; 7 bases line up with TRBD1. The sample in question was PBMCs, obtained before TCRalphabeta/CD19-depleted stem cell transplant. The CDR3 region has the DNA TGTGCCAGCAGCTTAGGAGGACAGGTGTCTGGCGAGCAGTACTTC. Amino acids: CASSLGGQVSGEQYF.